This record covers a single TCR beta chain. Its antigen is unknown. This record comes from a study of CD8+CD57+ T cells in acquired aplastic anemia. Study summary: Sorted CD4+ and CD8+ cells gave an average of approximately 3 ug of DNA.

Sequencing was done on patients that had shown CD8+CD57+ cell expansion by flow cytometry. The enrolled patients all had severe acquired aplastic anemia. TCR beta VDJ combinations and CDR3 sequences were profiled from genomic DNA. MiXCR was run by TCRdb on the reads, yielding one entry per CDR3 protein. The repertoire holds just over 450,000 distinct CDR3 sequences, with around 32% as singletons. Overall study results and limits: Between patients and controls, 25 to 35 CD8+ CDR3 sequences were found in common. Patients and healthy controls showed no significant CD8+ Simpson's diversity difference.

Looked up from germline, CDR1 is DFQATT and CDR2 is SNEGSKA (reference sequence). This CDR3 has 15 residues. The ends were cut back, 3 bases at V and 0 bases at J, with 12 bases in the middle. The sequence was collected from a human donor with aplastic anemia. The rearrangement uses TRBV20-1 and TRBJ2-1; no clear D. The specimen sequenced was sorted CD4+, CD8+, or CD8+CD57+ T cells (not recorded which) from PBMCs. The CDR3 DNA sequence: TGCAGTGCTAGTTTCAGCGCCAGCTCCTACAATGAGCAGTTCTTC. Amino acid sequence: CSASFSASSYNEQFF.